The 8 T cell receptor beta chains below all came from one sample that was sequenced in a study of cytomegalovirus exposure and HLA in healthy donors. In the PCR, 60 Vbeta and 13 Jbeta primers were used. TCRdb's copy holds only in-frame clones and misses some; the assay was immunoSEQ multiplex PCR. The table lists 160,000 or so clones, around 79% of them singletons. Sequenced input: PBMCs. The origin of the receptors is a woman in her thirties or forties in good health and CMV-seronegative.

J is TRBJ1-6 and V is TRBV5-3, with D perhaps matching TRBD1 (6 bases). TRBV5-3 is flagged as an ORF with uncertain function. This CDR3 spans 14 amino acids. Trimming left V 8 bases short and J 2 bases short, with 11 bases between. CDR3 loop: CASFTGTYNSPLHF. The CDR3 nucleotides read TGTGCCAGCTTTACAGGGACCTATAATTCACCCCTCCACTTT.

The J gene is TRBJ2-5, the V gene TRBV7-2; 9 nucleotides align to TRBD2. The V gene's germline CDR1 is SGHTA and CDR2 FQGNSA. V trimming: 5 bases; J trimming: 9 bases; junction bases outside the gene matches: 1. The CDR3 is 11 amino acids. The CDR3 protein is CASSRGGAQYF. In DNA, the CDR3 is TGTGCCAGCAGCCGCGGGGGGGCCCAGTACTTC.

The gene calls are TRBV11-1 and TRBJ2-2; the match to TRBD1 covers 8 bases. Germline CDR1 is SGHAT and CDR2 is FQDESV (reference sequence). Germline trimming cut 3 bases from V and 6 bases from J; bases unmatched to any gene: 6. The CDR3 length is 15 residues. Here the CDR3 DNA reads TGTGCCAGCAGCTTTGGCAGGGGGCACGCCGGGGAGCTGTTTTTT. This gives the protein CASSFGRGHAGELFF.

This clone has a single count. CDR3 nucleotides: TGTGCCAGCTCATCGACTAGAACAGGTGAAGAGACCCAGTACTTC. As protein: CASSSTRTGEETQYF. The chain employs TRBV18 and TRBJ2-5; a weak D match, TRBD2 (6 bases). The CDR3 is 15 amino acids. CDR1 KGHSH and CDR2 LQKENI come from the germline V gene. V gave up 5 bases and J gave up 3 bases, with 16 bases separating them. The whole variable domain, filled in from reference TRBV18 and TRBJ2-5, reads NAGVMQNPRHLVRRRGQEARLRCSPMKGHSHVYWYRQLPEEGLKFMVYLQKENIIDESGMPKERFSAEFPKEGPSILRIQQVVRGDSAAYFCASSSTRTGEETQYFGPGTRLLVL.

This clone has only one observation. The chain combines TRBV11-2 with TRBJ1-1; D is unclear. Germline CDR1 reads SGHAT; CDR2 reads FQNNGV. Trimming shortened V by 2 bases and J by 1 base, and 5 bases separated the two germline ends. This CDR3 contains 13 residues. CDR3 protein: CASSLFQNTEAFF. In DNA form, the CDR3 reads TGTGCCAGCAGCTTATTCCAGAACACTGAAGCTTTCTTT.

In nucleotides, the CDR3 is TGTGCCAGCAACTCGTACAGGGCCAGCTCCTATAATTCACCCCTCCACTTT. Encoded protein: CASNSYRASSYNSPLHF. The V and J genes are TRBV2 and TRBJ1-6, with D perhaps TRBD1 (6 bases). The CDR3 is 17 amino acids. Trimming cost V 7 bases and J 0 bases, with 16 bases left between them. The germline gives CDR1 SNHLY, CDR2 FYNNEI.

The gene calls are TRBV19 and TRBJ1-2, with D hard to call. V was cut by 3 bases and J by 0 bases, with 11 bases left in between. This CDR3 contains 15 residues. Germline loops: CDR1 LNHDA, CDR2 SQIVND (reference sequence). The CDR3 region is CASSIFGDSNYGYTF. The CDR3 nucleotides are TGTGCCAGTAGTATCTTCGGGGATTCTAACTATGGCTACACCTTC. Based on the CDR3 plus reference TRBV19 and TRBJ1-2, the full variable domain is DGGITQSPKYLFRKEGQNVTLSCEQNLNHDAMYWYRQDPGQGLRLIYYSQIVNDFQKGDIAEGYSVSREKKESFPLTVTSAQKNPTAFYLCASSIFGDSNYGYTFGSGTRLTVV.

This sequence joins TRBV5-6 and TRBJ2-3; the match to TRBD2 covers 8 bases. The CDR3 has 14 residues. V dropped 4 bases and J dropped 3; count of bases not matched to a gene: 4. Germline V CDR1 and CDR2: SGHDT, YYEEEE. The CDR3 region is CASSPGLGTDTQYF. CDR3 nucleotides: TGTGCCAGCAGCCCGGGACTAGGGACAGATACGCAGTATTTT.